The rows below give T cell receptor beta chains drawn from one sample of a study of a mutant IDH1 vaccine in newly diagnosed glioma. The assay was immunoSEQ multiplex PCR, and TCRdb's table has in-frame clones only and misses some. Of about 38,000 clones listed, about four fifths are singletons. Antigens for these TCRs are unknown. This sample comprised PBMCs, obtained from a glioma patient whose treatment included an IDH1 peptide vaccine. The receptors here all came from a middle-aged man with glioma. Each CDR3 is given with its conserved first and last residue. Fields, in order: D gene, V gene, J gene, clone size, CDR3 DNA, CDR3 protein. The D gene is left open where the match is weak. The size field is filled for only some rows; it gives once, few, many or a size class.

TRBD1	TRBV10-3	TRBJ2-2	.	TGTGCCATCAGTATGAAGACAGGGGGTAACACCGGGGAGCTGTTTTTT	CAISMKTGGNTGELFF
.	TRBV2	TRBJ2-7	.	TGTGCCAGCAGTGGGGGGCAGGGGCGACCCTACGAGCAGTACTTC	CASSGGQGRPYEQYF
.	TRBV15	TRBJ1-1	.	TGTGCCACCAGCAGAGGGCAGATCCAGAACACTGAAGCTTTCTTT	CATSRGQIQNTEAFF
TRBD2	TRBV7-2	TRBJ2-2	.	TGTGCCAGCAGCCCGGGACTAGTGGACACCGGGGAGCTGTTTTTT	CASSPGLVDTGELFF
TRBD1	TRBV18	TRBJ1-2	.	TGTGCCAGCTCACCTTGGGACAGAAATAACTATGGCTACACCTTC	CASSPWDRNNYGYTF
TRBD2	TRBV7-9	TRBJ2-7	.	TGTGCCAGCAGCTTAGGGGGTCTAGCGGGAGGTAAAAGCGCCTACGAGCAGTACTTC	CASSLGGLAGGKSAYEQYF
.	TRBV5-1	TRBJ2-1	.	TGCGCCAGCAGCTTGTTGCGGGGGCCTACCTACAATGAGCAGTTCTTC	CASSLLRGPTYNEQFF
TRBD1	TRBV28	TRBJ2-3	.	TGTGCCATCGACAGGGGGAAGGGCACAGATACGCAGTATTTT	CAIDRGKGTDTQYF
.	TRBV7-2	TRBJ1-1	few	TGTGCCAGCAGCTTAAGGGACGGGCCCCAAAATAGGGACACTGAAGCTTTCTTT	CASSLRDGPQNRDTEAFF
.	TRBV5-3	TRBJ2-4	.	TGTGCCAGAACCCAGGGACTTCGTAAAAACATTCAGTACTTC	CARTQGLRKNIQYF
.	TRBV27	TRBJ1-5	.	TGTGCCAGCAGGGGAACCTGGGCGGGCAATCAGCCCCAGCATTTT	CASRGTWAGNQPQHF
TRBD1	TRBV12-5	TRBJ2-6	.	TGTGCTAGTGGTTTTACAGGGGGCGCTGGGGCCAACGTCCTGACTTTC	CASGFTGGAGANVLTF
TRBD2	TRBV7-9	TRBJ2-5	.	TGTGCCAGCAGCGCGGGACTAGCGGGATATGAGACCCAGTACTTC	CASSAGLAGYETQYF
.	TRBV9	TRBJ2-7	.	TGTGCCAGCTCACCGAACCAGGGTTACGAGCAGTACTTC	CASSPNQGYEQYF
TRBD2	TRBV11-2	TRBJ2-7	.	TGTGCCAGCAGCTTAGATTCGCCAGCGGGGGTCTTCCTCTACGAGCAGTACTTC	CASSLDSPAGVFLYEQYF
.	TRBV6-5	TRBJ1-2	.	TGTGCCAGCAGTTACTCCTCGGGTGGCTACACCTTC	CASSYSSGGYTF
.	TRBV18	TRBJ1-5	.	TGTGCCAGCTCACCCCCGGGACGGAGGGGGAGCAATCAGCCCCAGCATTTT	CASSPPGRRGSNQPQHF
.	TRBV7-9	TRBJ1-5	few	TGTGCCAGCAGCTTAGAGGGGGGCCTCAATCAGCCCCAGCATTTT	CASSLEGGLNQPQHF
TRBD1	TRBV5-4	TRBJ2-5	once	TGTGCCAGCAGCTTGGAACAGGGGGCGCGAGAGACCCAGTACTTC	CASSLEQGARETQYF
.	TRBV2	TRBJ2-5	.	TGTGCCAGCAGTGAAGATTTGACAGTTAAGACCCAGTACTTC	CASSEDLTVKTQYF
.	TRBV5-1	TRBJ2-3	.	TGCGCCAGCAGCTTGGACACAGATACGCAGTATTTT	CASSLDTDTQYF
.	TRBV28	TRBJ2-6	.	TGTGCCAGCAGTCCTGCCGGCACTGGGGCCAACGTCCTGACTTTC	CASSPAGTGANVLTF
.	TRBV4-3	TRBJ1-1	.	TGCGCCAGCAGCCAAGATGAGCTGCAGGGAGGGGTTGAGGACACTGAAGCTTTCTTT	CASSQDELQGGVEDTEAFF
.	TRBV9	TRBJ2-5	.	TGTGCCAGCAGCCCTGGACCCCACCAAGAGACCCAGTACTTC	CASSPGPHQETQYF
TRBD2	TRBV10-2	TRBJ2-3	.	TGCGCCAGCCGTCCGGGACTAGCGTCTAGCACAGATACGCAGTATTTT	CASRPGLASSTDTQYF
TRBD1	TRBV7-4	TRBJ2-7	once	TGTGCCAGCAGCTTAGCCCCCGGACAGGGCAACTACGAGCAGTACTTC	CASSLAPGQGNYEQYF
.	TRBV7-9	TRBJ2-7	.	TGTGCCAGCAGCTTCGACTACGAGCAGTACTTC	CASSFDYEQYF
.	TRBV7-6	TRBJ1-4	.	TGTGCCAGCAGCTTAGAGGGTCGGGGTGAAAAACTGTTTTTT	CASSLEGRGEKLFF
.	TRBV4-3	TRBJ1-1	.	TGCGCCAGCAGCCAAGATCCAGGGGCAAACACTGAAGCTTTCTTT	CASSQDPGANTEAFF
.	TRBV7-2	TRBJ1-5	.	TGTGCCAGCAGCTCATTAGCGAGCAATCAGCCCCAGCATTTT	CASSSLASNQPQHF
.	TRBV4-1	TRBJ2-3	.	TGCGCCAGCAGCCAAGCGGTTAGCCCAGATACGCAGTATTTT	CASSQAVSPDTQYF
.	TRBV5-1	TRBJ2-1	.	TGCGCCAGCAGCTCGCTCTTGGGGGGTAATGAGCAGTTCTTC	CASSSLLGGNEQFF
TRBD1	TRBV5-1	TRBJ2-3	once	TGCGCCAGCAGCTTAAGGGACAGGGCTAGCACAGATACGCAGTATTTT	CASSLRDRASTDTQYF
.	TRBV23-1	TRBJ1-4	.	TGCGCCAGCAGTCATATAACAGTTCCCCGAGAAAAACTGTTTTTT	CASSHITVPREKLFF
.	TRBV6-5	TRBJ1-5	once	TGTGCCAGCAGTTACGAGGGGCGACCCCAGCCCCAGCATTTT	CASSYEGRPQPQHF